This T cell receptor beta chain was recovered during a study of blood T cell repertoires in COVID-19. Study information: Researchers got acute and convalescent COVID-19 samples from the United States, Italy and Spain. The cDNA or gDNA used as material had been derived from T cells, B-cell-depleted T cells, or PBMCs.

CDR3 size: 12 residues. V lost 1 base, J lost 7 bases, and 5 bases lay in between. CDR1 and CDR2 (germline): SGHTA, FQGNSA. In the original processing: By means of reference gene primer amplification, nucleated cell counts were estimated. The data were produced by immunoSEQ multiplex PCR, yet TCRdb's version contains in-frame clones alone and is incomplete. V, J and clone size derive from that table, while D and trimming were established from the DNA sequence. Here the sample spans more than 95,000 clones, more than 70% being singletons. This chain joins TRBV7-2 and TRBJ2-1, with unresolved D. The sample was peripheral blood. This sequence originates from a woman aged 55-69 years with acute or convalescent COVID-19. In nucleotides, the CDR3 is TGTGCCAGCAGCTTAGTTAGAAATGAGCAGTTCTTC. Its translation: CASSLVRNEQFF. Full variable domain (remainder filled in from reference TRBV7-2 and TRBJ2-1): GAGVSQSPSNKVTEKGKDVELRCDPISGHTALYWYRQSLGQGLEFLIYFQGNSAPDKSGLPSDRFSAERTGGSVSTLTIQRTQQEDSAVYLCASSLVRNEQFFGPGTRLTVL.